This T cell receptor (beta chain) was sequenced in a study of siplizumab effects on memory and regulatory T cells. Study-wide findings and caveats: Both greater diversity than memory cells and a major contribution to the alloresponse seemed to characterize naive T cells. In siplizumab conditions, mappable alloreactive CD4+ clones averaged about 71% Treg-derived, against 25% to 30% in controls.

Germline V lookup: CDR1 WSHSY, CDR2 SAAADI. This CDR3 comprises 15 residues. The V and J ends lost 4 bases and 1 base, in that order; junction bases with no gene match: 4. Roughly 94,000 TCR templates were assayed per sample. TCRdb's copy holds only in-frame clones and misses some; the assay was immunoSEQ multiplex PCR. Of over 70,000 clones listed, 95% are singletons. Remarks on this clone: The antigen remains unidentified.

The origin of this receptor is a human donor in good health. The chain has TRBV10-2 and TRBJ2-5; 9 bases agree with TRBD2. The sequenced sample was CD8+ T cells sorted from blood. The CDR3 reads CASSVGGRVQETQYF. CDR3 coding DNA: TGCGCCAGCAGTGTAGGCGGGAGGGTCCAAGAGACCCAGTACTTC.